Listed below are T cell receptor beta chains from one sample, sequenced in a study of blood T cell repertoires in COVID-19. Sequenced by immunoSEQ multiplex PCR; TCRdb stores in-frame clones only, minus some. The profile covers about 180,000 clones, with 75% to 80% appearing a single time and about 28% taken by the ten largest. The sequencing input was peripheral blood. These receptors originate from a woman in her 70s with acute or convalescent COVID-19. The CDR3 runs from the conserved cysteine through the conserved F or W. Fields, in order: CDR3 length, J gene, D gene, V gene, clone size, CDR3 protein, CDR3 DNA. The D gene is left open where the match is weak. For some rows the clone size is stated as once, few or many, or as a class when expanded; others skip it.

>13|TRBJ2-1|-|TRBV21-1|-
CASSKEEHPMQFF
TGTGCCAGCAGCAAAGAGGAGCATCCCATGCAGTTCTTC
>15|TRBJ2-1|TRBD2|TRBV7-3|-
CASSSGRELLNEQFF
TGTGCCAGCAGCTCAGGGCGGGAGCTTCTCAATGAGCAGTTCTTC
>13|TRBJ2-5|TRBD1|TRBV7-3|once
CASSKDRGVTQYF
TGTGCCAGCAGCAAAGACAGGGGGGTGACCCAGTACTTC
>13|TRBJ1-6|-|TRBV3-1/TRBV3-2|-
CASADRTNSPLHF
TGTGCCAGCGCCGACAGAACCAATTCACCCCTCCACTTT
>14|TRBJ1-2|-|TRBV21-1|-
CASSIDRENYGYTF
TGTGCCAGCAGCATCGACAGGGAAAACTATGGCTACACCTTC
>15|TRBJ2-7|TRBD2|TRBV19|-
CASSIGLAGTYEQYF
TGTGCCAGTAGTATAGGCCTAGCGGGAACCTACGAGCAGTACTTC
>13|TRBJ1-5|-|TRBV2|few
CASSEYEDQPQHF
TGTGCCAGCAGTGAATATGAGGATCAGCCCCAGCATTTT
>15|TRBJ2-7|TRBD1|TRBV28|once
CASSRLGTGIYEQYF
TGTGCCAGCAGCCGGTTAGGGACAGGGATATACGAGCAGTACTTC
>14|TRBJ2-5|-|TRBV3-1/TRBV3-2|-
CASSQRSGQETQYF
TGTGCCAGCAGCCAACGGTCGGGACAAGAGACCCAGTACTTC
>15|TRBJ2-2|-|TRBV3-1/TRBV3-2|-
CASSQGSLYTGELFF
TGTGCCAGCAGCCAAGGGAGCCTATACACCGGGGAGCTGTTTTTT
>15|TRBJ1-5|-|TRBV18|-
CASSLQALENQPQHF
TGTGCCAGCTCCCTTCAGGCCTTAGAGAATCAGCCCCAGCATTTT
>14|TRBJ1-1|-|TRBV3-1/TRBV3-2|-
CASSQGVGGTEAFF
TGTGCCAGCAGCCAAGGTGTCGGGGGCACTGAAGCTTTCTTT
>18|TRBJ2-2|TRBD2|TRBV7-8|few
CASSLAGLAGTNTGELFF
TGTGCCAGCAGTCTCGCGGGACTAGCGGGGACGAACACCGGGGAGCTGTTTTTT
>16|TRBJ2-5|-|TRBV7-8|-
CASSKNRQDRQETQYF
TGTGCCAGCAGCAAAAATAGACAGGACCGCCAAGAGACCCAGTACTTC
>15|TRBJ1-5|-|TRBV5-6|-
CASSLGRGNNQPQHF
TGTGCCAGCAGCCTTGGGCGGGGGAACAATCAGCCCCAGCATTTT